This T cell receptor beta chain was sequenced for a study of T cell responses to AZD1222 COVID-19 vaccine. The CDR3 is 13 amino acids. Deletions cut 2 bases from V and 2 bases from J, with 5 bases between. In germline, CDR1 is MNHEY, CDR2 SMNVEV (reference sequence). This clone was seen a single time. TCRdb's table, derived via immunoSEQ multiplex PCR, lists solely in-frame clones and lacks some. The sample consists of approximately 190,000 clones, approximately 94% of them appearing once. The genes are TRBV27 and TRBJ2-3; D perhaps matches TRBD1 (5 bases). Sample: peripheral blood, taken on day 0 of AZD1222 vaccination. The TCR comes from an adult in good health. CDR3 loop: CASSLGATDTQYF. The DNA for the CDR3 is TGTGCCAGCAGTTTAGGGGCCACAGATACGCAGTATTTT.